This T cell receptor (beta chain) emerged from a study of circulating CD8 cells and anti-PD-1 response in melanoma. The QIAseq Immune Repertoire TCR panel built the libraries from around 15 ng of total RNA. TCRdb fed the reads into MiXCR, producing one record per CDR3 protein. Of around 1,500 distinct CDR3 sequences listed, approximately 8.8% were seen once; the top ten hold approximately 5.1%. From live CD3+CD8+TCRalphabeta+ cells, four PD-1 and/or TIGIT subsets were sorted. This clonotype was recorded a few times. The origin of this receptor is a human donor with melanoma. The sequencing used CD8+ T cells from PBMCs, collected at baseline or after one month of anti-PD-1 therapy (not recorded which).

CDR3 DNA: TGTGCCAGTAGTATACTAGTTAGCGCAGATACGCAGTATTTT. Its protein is CASSILVSADTQYF. The V call is TRBV19, the J call TRBJ2-3, with D maybe TRBD2 (5 bases). Germline CDR1 and CDR2: LNHDA and SQIVND (reference sequence). This CDR3 comprises 14 residues. Trimming cost V 2 bases and J 4 bases, with 10 bases left between them.